This TCR beta chain was captured by sequencing in a study of CD8+ T cells in alopecia areata. Study summary: In an open-label trial, patients got 5 to 10 mg tofacitinib twice daily. Study-wide results and caveats: Scalp sample data also include resident alphabeta T cells from normal skin.

Extraction of RNA preceded its reverse transcription into cDNA, which served as the sequencing template. TCRdb's copy holds only in-frame clones and misses some; the assay was immunoSEQ multiplex PCR. Of over 150,000 clones detected, almost 65% appear once; the ten largest clones hold 1.7%. Note on this clone: Antigen: not known.

The CDR3 is 14 amino acids. Trimming took 2 bases from V and 5 from J, leaving 13 bases between them. Germline V lookup: CDR1 GTSNPN, CDR2 SVGIG (reference sequence). The V gene is TRBV30, the J gene TRBJ2-1, with D tentatively TRBD1 or TRBD2 (5 bases each). The sequence was collected from a human donor with alopecia areata. This specimen consisted of CD4+ T cells sorted from blood, obtained at week 0. The CDR3 reads CAWSPRLGDNEQFF. CDR3 in DNA: TGTGCCTGGAGTCCTAGACTGGGGGACAATGAGCAGTTCTTC. Together with reference TRBV30 and TRBJ2-1, the CDR3 gives the full variable domain: SQTIHQWPATLVQPVGSPLSLECTVEGTSNPNLYWYRQAAGRGLQLLFYSVGIGQISSEVPQNLSASRPQDRQFILSSKKLLLSDSGFYLCAWSPRLGDNEQFFGPGTRLTVL.